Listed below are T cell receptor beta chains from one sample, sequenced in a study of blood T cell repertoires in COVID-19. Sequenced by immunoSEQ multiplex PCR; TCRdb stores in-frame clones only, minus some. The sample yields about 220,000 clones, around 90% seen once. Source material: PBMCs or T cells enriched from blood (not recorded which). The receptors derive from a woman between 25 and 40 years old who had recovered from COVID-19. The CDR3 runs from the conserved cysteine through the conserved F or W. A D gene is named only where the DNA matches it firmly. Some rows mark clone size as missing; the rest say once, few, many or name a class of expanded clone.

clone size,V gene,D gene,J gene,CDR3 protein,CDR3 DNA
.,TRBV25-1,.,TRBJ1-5,CASSESGSNQPQHF,TGTGCCAGCAGTGAATCAGGGAGCAATCAGCCCCAGCATTTT
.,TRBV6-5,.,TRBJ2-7,CASSGIDRGEQYF,TGTGCCAGCAGCGGGATCGACCGGGGCGAGCAGTACTTC
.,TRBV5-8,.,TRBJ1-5,CASSFGGAGQPQHF,TGTGCCAGCAGCTTCGGGGGGGCGGGTCAGCCCCAGCATTTT
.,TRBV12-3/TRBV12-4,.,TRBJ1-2,CASSPRSGWGYTF,TGTGCCAGCAGTCCAAGGTCGGGGTGGGGCTACACCTTC
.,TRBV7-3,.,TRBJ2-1,CASSFWGGSYNEQFF,TGTGCCAGCAGCTTCTGGGGCGGCTCCTACAATGAGCAGTTCTTC
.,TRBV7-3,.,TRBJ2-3,CASSLIGRVTDTQYF,TGTGCCAGCAGCTTAATAGGCAGGGTCACAGATACGCAGTATTTT
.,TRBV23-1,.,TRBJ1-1,CASSRARAGNTEAFF,TGCGCCAGCAGTCGCGCCCGCGCGGGGAACACTGAAGCTTTCTTT
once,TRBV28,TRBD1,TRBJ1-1,CASSGQGFTEAFF,TGTGCCAGCAGCGGACAGGGGTTTACTGAAGCTTTCTTT
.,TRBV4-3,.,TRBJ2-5,CASSQDTGSPRETQYF,TGCGCCAGCAGCCAAGATACGGGGAGCCCCAGGGAGACCCAGTACTTC
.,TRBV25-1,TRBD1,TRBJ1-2,CASRRTGEYGYTF,TGTGCCAGCCGACGGACAGGGGAATATGGCTACACCTTC
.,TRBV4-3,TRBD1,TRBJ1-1,CASSQERKQGRAFF,TGCGCCAGCAGCCAAGAAAGAAAACAGGGGAGAGCTTTCTTT
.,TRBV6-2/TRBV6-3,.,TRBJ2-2,CASSYGEGTNTGELFF,TGTGCCAGCAGTTACGGCGAGGGTACGAACACCGGGGAGCTGTTTTTT
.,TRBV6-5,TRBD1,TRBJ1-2,CASSYTTGGAIGYTF,TGTGCCAGCAGTTACACAACAGGGGGCGCGATTGGCTACACCTTC
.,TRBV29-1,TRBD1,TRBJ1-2,CSVALDRTYGYTF,TGCAGCGTTGCCTTGGACAGGACTTATGGCTACACCTTC
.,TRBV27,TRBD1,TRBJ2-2,CASGYRGNTGELFF,TGTGCCAGCGGCTACAGGGGAAACACCGGGGAGCTGTTTTTT
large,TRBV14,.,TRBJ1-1,CASSQGLGRVNTEAFF,TGTGCCAGCAGCCAAGGACTGGGCAGGGTGAACACTGAAGCTTTCTTT
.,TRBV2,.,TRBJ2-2,CASSEVFAGNTGELFF,TGTGCCAGCAGTGAAGTATTCGCGGGGAACACCGGGGAGCTGTTTTTT
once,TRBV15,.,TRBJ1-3,CATSRDRGISGNTIYF,TGTGCCACCAGCAGAGATAGGGGGATCTCTGGAAACACCATATATTTT
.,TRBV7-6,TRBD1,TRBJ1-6,CASSQPGQGGPLHF,TGTGCCAGCAGCCAACCGGGACAGGGTGGTCCCCTCCACTTT
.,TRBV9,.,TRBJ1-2,CASSVATGYGYTF,TGTGCCAGCAGCGTAGCGACAGGCTATGGCTACACCTTC
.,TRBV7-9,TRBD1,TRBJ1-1,CASSLVLGGGTGAFF,TGTGCCAGCAGCTTAGTATTGGGGGGAGGGACAGGAGCTTTCTTT
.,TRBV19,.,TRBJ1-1,CASRDIGNTEAFF,TGTGCCAGTAGGGACATCGGGAACACTGAAGCTTTCTTT
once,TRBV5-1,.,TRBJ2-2,CASSLDRVNTGELFF,TGCGCCAGCAGCTTGGACAGGGTGAACACCGGGGAGCTGTTTTTT
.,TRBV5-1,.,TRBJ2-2,CASSLASPGELFF,TGCGCCAGCAGCTTGGCCTCCCCCGGGGAGCTGTTTTTT
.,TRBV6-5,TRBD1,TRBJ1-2,CASTRGGTGDGYTF,TGTGCCAGCACTAGAGGAGGGACAGGGGATGGCTACACCTTC
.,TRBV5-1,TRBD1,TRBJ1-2,CASSPTGATEYGYTF,TGCGCCAGCAGTCCGACAGGGGCTACCGAGTATGGCTACACCTTC
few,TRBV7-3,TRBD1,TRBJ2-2,CASSATGSGELFF,TGTGCCAGCAGCGCGACAGGGAGCGGGGAGCTGTTTTTT
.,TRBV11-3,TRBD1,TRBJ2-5,CASNANRDRAQETQYF,TGTGCCAGCAACGCCAACCGGGACAGGGCGCAAGAGACCCAGTACTTC
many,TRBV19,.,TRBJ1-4,CASSPQGSGEKLFF,TGTGCCAGTAGTCCGCAGGGGTCTGGTGAAAAACTGTTTTTT
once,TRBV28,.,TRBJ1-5,CASTILPGWPQHF,TGTGCCAGCACTATTCTTCCGGGTTGGCCCCAGCATTTT
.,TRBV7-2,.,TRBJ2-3,CASSFSHGDTQYF,TGTGCCAGCAGCTTTAGTCATGGAGATACGCAGTATTTT
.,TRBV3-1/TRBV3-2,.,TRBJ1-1,CASSQGVNTEAFF,TGTGCCAGCAGCCAGGGAGTGAACACTGAAGCTTTCTTT
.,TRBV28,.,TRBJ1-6,CATKPEDNSPLHF,TGTGCCACCAAGCCCGAAGATAATTCACCCCTCCACTTT
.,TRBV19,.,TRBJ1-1,CASSPLDSLSSEAFF,TGTGCCAGTAGTCCCTTGGACAGCCTGAGTTCTGAAGCTTTCTTT
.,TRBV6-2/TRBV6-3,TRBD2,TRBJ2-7,CASSRTAGGPYEQYF,TGTGCCAGCAGTAGGACAGCGGGGGGTCCCTACGAGCAGTACTTC
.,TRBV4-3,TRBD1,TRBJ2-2,CASSPQLIHGQVGSRELFF,TGCGCCAGCAGCCCACAACTCATCCATGGACAGGTCGGGTCCAGGGAGCTGTTTTTT
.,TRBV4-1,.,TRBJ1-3,CASSQNVQGYSGNTIYF,TGCGCCAGCAGCCAAAACGTCCAGGGGTACTCTGGAAACACCATATATTTT
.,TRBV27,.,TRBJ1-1,CASSPTVNTEAFF,TGTGCCAGCAGTCCAACGGTGAACACTGAAGCTTTCTTT
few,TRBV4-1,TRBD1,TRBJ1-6,CASSQGQGARSPLHF,TGCGCCAGCAGCCAAGGACAGGGGGCAAGATCACCCCTCCACTTT
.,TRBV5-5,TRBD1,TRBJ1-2,CASIPVGTGTSYTF,TGTGCCAGCATCCCCGTTGGGACAGGGACATCCTACACCTTC
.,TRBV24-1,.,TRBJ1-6,CATSDSKQGVSPLHF,TGTGCCACCAGTGATTCGAAACAGGGCGTTTCACCCCTCCACTTT
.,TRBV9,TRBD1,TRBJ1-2,CASGLSGGINYGYTF,TGTGCCAGCGGCCTCTCAGGGGGCATTAACTATGGCTACACCTTC
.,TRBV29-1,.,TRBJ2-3,CSALGRGTDTQYF,TGCAGCGCCTTAGGGCGGGGCACAGATACGCAGTATTTT
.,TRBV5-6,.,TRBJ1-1,CASSGAGYTEAFF,TGTGCCAGCAGCGGTGCGGGGTACACTGAAGCTTTCTTT
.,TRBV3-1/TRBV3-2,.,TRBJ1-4,CASSRNREKLFF,TGTGCCAGCAGCCGCAACAGAGAAAAACTGTTTTTT
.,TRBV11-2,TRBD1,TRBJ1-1,CASGQGRGTEAFF,TGTGCCAGCGGACAGGGGAGAGGGACTGAAGCTTTCTTT
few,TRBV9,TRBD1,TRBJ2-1,CASSVLVGQGLNEQFF,TGTGCCAGCAGCGTATTGGTAGGACAGGGGTTGAATGAGCAGTTCTTC
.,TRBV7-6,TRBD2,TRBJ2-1,CASSPTQLAGGSNEQFF,TGTGCCAGCAGCCCAACCCAACTAGCGGGGGGGAGCAATGAGCAGTTCTTC
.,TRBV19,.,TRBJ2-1,CASSRDRGAPYNEQFF,TGTGCCAGTAGCCGAGATCGGGGGGCCCCCTACAATGAGCAGTTCTTC
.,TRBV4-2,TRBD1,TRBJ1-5,CASSFRQGENQPQHF,TGTGCCAGCAGCTTCCGACAGGGGGAAAATCAGCCCCAGCATTTT
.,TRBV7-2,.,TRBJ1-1,CASTLLGGARTEAFF,TGTGCCAGCACTCTCTTAGGGGGGGCGCGCACTGAAGCTTTCTTT
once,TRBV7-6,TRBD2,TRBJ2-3,CASSSSAGGPNIITDTQYF,TGTGCCAGCAGCTCCTCCGCGGGGGGGCCCAATATAATCACAGATACGCAGTATTTT
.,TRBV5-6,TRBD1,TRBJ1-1,CASSLGQGLNTEAFF,TGTGCCAGCAGCTTGGGACAGGGTTTGAACACTGAAGCTTTCTTT
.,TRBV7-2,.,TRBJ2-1,CASSLFRQGSEQFF,TGTGCCAGCAGCTTATTTAGGCAGGGCAGTGAGCAGTTCTTC
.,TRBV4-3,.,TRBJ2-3,CASSQGVVATDTQYF,TGCGCCAGCAGCCAAGGAGTGGTTGCCACAGATACGCAGTATTTT
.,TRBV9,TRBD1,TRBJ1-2,CASSVRKGAGNSYGYTF,TGTGCCAGCAGCGTAAGGAAGGGGGCAGGGAACTCCTATGGCTACACCTTC
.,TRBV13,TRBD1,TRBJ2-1,CASSLEGAGSYNEQFF,TGTGCCAGCAGCTTAGAGGGGGCTGGGTCCTACAATGAGCAGTTCTTC
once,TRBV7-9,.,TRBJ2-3,CASSLLAPKADTQYF,TGTGCCAGCAGCTTACTAGCGCCCAAGGCAGATACGCAGTATTTT
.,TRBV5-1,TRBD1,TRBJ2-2,CASGDREDGTGELFF,TGCGCCAGCGGGGACAGGGAGGATGGGACCGGGGAGCTGTTTTTT
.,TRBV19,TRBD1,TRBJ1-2,CASSILGQGAYGYTF,TGTGCCAGTAGTATACTGGGACAGGGCGCCTATGGCTACACCTTC